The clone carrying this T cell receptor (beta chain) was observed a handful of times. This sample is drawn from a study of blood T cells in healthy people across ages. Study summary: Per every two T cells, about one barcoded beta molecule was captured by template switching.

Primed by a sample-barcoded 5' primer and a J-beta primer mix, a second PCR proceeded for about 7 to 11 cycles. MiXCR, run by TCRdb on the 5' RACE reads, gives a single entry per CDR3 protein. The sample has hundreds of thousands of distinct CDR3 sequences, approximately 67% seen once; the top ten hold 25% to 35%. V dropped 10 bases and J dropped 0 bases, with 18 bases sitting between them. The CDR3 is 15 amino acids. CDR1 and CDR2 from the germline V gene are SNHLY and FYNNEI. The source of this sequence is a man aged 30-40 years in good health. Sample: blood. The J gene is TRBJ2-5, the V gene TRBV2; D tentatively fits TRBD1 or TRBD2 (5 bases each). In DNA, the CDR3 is TGTGCCACCGCGATGGGGGAACTGTACCAAGAGACCCAGTACTTC. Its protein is CATAMGELYQETQYF.